This T cell receptor (beta chain) was recorded in a study of CD8 T cells in Susac syndrome. The CDR3 loop spans 13 amino acids. Germline CDR1 is SNHLY and CDR2 is FYNNEI. V was shortened by 2 bases and J by 1 base, with 5 bases between the two germline ends. RNA was extracted with the RNeasy kit, and a quantity of 0.5 to 1 ug was reverse transcribed using random hexamers. Via MiXCR, TCRdb re-called the immunoSEQ multiplex PCR reads, giving one row per CDR3 protein. The sample carries tens of thousands of distinct CDR3 sequences, about 95% recorded once. This chain connects TRBV2 to TRBJ1-1; D remains ambiguous. Sequenced sample: CD8+ T cells from PBMCs. The source is a human donor with multiple sclerosis. CDR3 amino acids: CASSEIRNTEAFF. The CDR3 DNA follows: TGTGCCAGCAGTGAAATACGGAACACTGAAGCTTTCTTT.